This T cell receptor beta chain was profiled in a study of persistence of HIV-infected CD4 T cells. Comments on this clone: As yet, its antigen is unknown.

This was the immunoSEQ version 4 assay in survey mode. Template was genomic DNA at 8 to 10 ng/uL, with up to 1 ug used per sample. Profiled with immunoSEQ multiplex PCR; TCRdb holds only in-frame clones, not every one. Of around 32,000 clones in the sample, approximately 70% were seen once. The CDR3 has 15 residues. V was clipped by 6 bases and J by 4 bases; unmatched bases: 10. Germline V gives CDR1 MNHEY, CDR2 SVGAGI. Study-wide results and limits: Antigen-responding cells were enriched for degenerate expanded CDR3beta sequences.

An overlapping HIV-1 Gag peptide pool stimulated these cells at 0.95 to 1 ug/peptide/mL. Responding CD4+ T cells were sorted by upregulation of both CD40 ligand and CD69. Undetectable plasma HIV-1 RNA below 50 copies/mL lasted at least 4 years. This specimen was CD4+ T cells sorted from PBMCs after 18-hour stimulation, taken from a patient who received antiretroviral therapy. The chain combines TRBV6-5 with TRBJ1-2; 8 bases align to TRBD1. This receptor was taken from an adult man with HIV who was CMV-seropositive. DNA of the CDR3: TGTGCCAGCAGCGTAACCGGGACAGGCCCCTATGGCTACACCTTC. This sequence encodes CASSVTGTGPYGYTF.